Listed below are T cell receptor beta chains from one sample, sequenced in a study of CD8 T cells in ankylosing spondylitis. TCRdb used MiXCR to reprocess the 5' RACE reads, holding one entry per CDR3 protein. The sample records 750,000 to 850,000 distinct CDR3 sequences, 12% being singletons. Material: blood, either unsorted or a sorted T cell fraction (not recorded which). These receptors all come from a male donor with ankylosing spondylitis. The CDR3 runs from the conserved cysteine through the conserved F or W. D genes are given only for firm matches. A clone size is listed for some rows: how often the clone was seen (once, few, many), or a class if it is expanded.

TRBJ2-1 | TRBD2 | NA | TRBV11-3 | TGTGCCAGCAGCCCTCGTGGTAGCGGGACCTACACTGAGCAGTTCTTC | CASSPRGSGTYTEQFF
TRBJ2-3 | TRBD2 | few | TRBV7-6 | TGTGCCAGCAGCCCCCACCTCTTAGCGGGACTATACACAGATACGCAGTATTTT | CASSPHLLAGLYTDTQYF
TRBJ2-5 | TRBD1 | few | TRBV25-1 | TGTGCCAGCGGGTCTCCGGGACAGGGTCTCGAGACCCAGTACTTC | CASGSPGQGLETQYF
TRBJ1-1 | NA | NA | TRBV11-1 | TGTGCCAGCAGCTTAGGGGTAGGGCAGGGAAGTTATTGGGGCACTGAAGCTTTCTTT | CASSLGVGQGSYWGTEAFF
TRBJ2-5 | NA | NA | TRBV20-1 | TGCAGTGCTAGATCCCGGGGGGCGCGGGGGACCCAGTACTTC | CSARSRGARGTQYF
TRBJ1-2 | NA | many | TRBV4-1 | TGCGCCAGCAGCCGAGCGGGGATGGGCGGCTACACCTTC | CASSRAGMGGYTF
TRBJ1-1 | NA | NA | TRBV7-2 | TGTGCCAGCACCATGAGGTCGACAGCTGAAGCTTTCTTT | CASTMRSTAEAFF
TRBJ2-5 | NA | NA | TRBV20-1 | TGCAGTGCTAGACCCATTTTTGGAGGGCGGGGCCTCCAAGAGACCCAGTACTTC | CSARPIFGGRGLQETQYF
TRBJ1-3 | NA | many | TRBV4-3 | TGCGCCAGCAGCCAAGATCTGGAGGCAGCGGGAAACACCATATATTTT | CASSQDLEAAGNTIYF
TRBJ2-7 | NA | NA | TRBV4-2 | TGTGCCAGCAGCCAAGGTCTTTGGGCAGAGAACGAGCAGTACTTC | CASSQGLWAENEQYF